Each of the 3 T cell receptor beta chains below was sequenced from the same sample in a study of persistence of HIV-infected CD4 T cells. Nonspecific anti-CD3/anti-CD28 bead stimulation represents the broad CD4+ T cell repertoire. Sorting selected CD4+ T cells upregulating both CD40 ligand and CD69. The immunoSEQ assay was version 4, run in survey mode. The method was immunoSEQ multiplex PCR; TCRdb's version includes in-frame clones alone and lacks a portion of them. The data hold 35,000 to 40,000 clones, with about 87% observed a single time. No antigen is known for these receptors. Material: CD4+ T cells sorted from PBMCs after roughly 18-hour stimulation, obtained from a patient who received antiretroviral therapy. These receptors were taken from an adult man with HIV who was CMV-seropositive.

This rearrangement joins TRBV30 to TRBJ2-7, with 13 bases aligning to TRBD2. V shed 2 bases, J shed 6 bases, and the junction held 10 bases outside the gene matches. The length of the CDR3 is 16 residues. Germline values: CDR1 GTSNPN, CDR2 SVGIG (reference sequence). The CDR3 DNA follows: TGTGCCTGGAGTATCAAACTAGCGGGAGGGCCTTCCGAGCAGTACTTC. Protein: CAWSIKLAGGPSEQYF.

V is TRBV19 and J is TRBJ1-1; 7 bases are a match to TRBD1. The CDR3 spans 15 residues. V shed 7 bases, J shed 5 bases, and the junction held 13 bases outside the gene matches. Germline V gene data show CDR1 as LNHDA and CDR2 as SQIVND (reference sequence). The DNA of the CDR3 is TGTGCCAGTATCAGACAGGGAATATCGGGGACTGAAGCTTTCTTT. Amino acids: CASIRQGISGTEAFF.

This sequence joins TRBV6-5 and TRBJ1-2; D is uncertain. The V end lost 2 bases, the J end lost 7 bases, and 14 bases lay between the germline ends. Germline assignment: CDR1 MNHEY and CDR2 SVGAGI. This CDR3 region has 14 residues. The CDR3 DNA follows: TGTGCCAGCAGTTACGTCGGACCGACCGTTGGCTACACCTTC. Translated: CASSYVGPTVGYTF.